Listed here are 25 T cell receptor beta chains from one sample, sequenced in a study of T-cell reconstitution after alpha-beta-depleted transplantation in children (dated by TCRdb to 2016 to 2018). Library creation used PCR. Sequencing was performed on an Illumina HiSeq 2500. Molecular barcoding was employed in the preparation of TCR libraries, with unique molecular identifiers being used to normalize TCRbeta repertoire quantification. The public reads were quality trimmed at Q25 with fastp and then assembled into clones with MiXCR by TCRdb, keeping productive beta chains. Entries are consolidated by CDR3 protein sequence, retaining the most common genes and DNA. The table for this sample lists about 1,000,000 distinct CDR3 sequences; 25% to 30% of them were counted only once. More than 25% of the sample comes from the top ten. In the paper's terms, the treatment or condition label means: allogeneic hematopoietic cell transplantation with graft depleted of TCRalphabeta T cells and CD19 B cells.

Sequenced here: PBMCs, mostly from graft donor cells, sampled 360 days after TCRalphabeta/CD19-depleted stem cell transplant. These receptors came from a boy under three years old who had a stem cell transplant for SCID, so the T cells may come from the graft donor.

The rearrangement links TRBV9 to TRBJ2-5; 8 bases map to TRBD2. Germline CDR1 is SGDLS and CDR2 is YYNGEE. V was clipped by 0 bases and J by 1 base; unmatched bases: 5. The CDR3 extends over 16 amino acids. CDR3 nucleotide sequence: TGTGCCAGCAGCGTAGGGAGCGGGGGTTTCCAAGAGACCCAGTACTTC. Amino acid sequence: CASSVGSGGFQETQYF.

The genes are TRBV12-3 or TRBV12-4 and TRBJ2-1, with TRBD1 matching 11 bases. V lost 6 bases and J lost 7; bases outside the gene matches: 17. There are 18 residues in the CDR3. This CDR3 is CASSHKWTRDRGRNEQFF. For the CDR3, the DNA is TGTGCCAGCAGCCACAAGTGGACCCGGGACAGGGGGAGGAATGAGCAGTTCTTC.

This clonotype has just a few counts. The CDR3 DNA follows: TGTGCCAGCAGCCACACAGGGGAGACCCAGTACTTC. Amino acids: CASSHTGETQYF. The chain joins TRBV3-1 to TRBJ2-5; D perhaps matches TRBD1 (6 bases). CDR3 length equals 12 residues. The germline V and J ends were trimmed by 3 bases and 5 bases, with 7 bases remaining between them. Germline V gene data show CDR1 as LGHDT and CDR2 as YNNKEL (reference sequence).

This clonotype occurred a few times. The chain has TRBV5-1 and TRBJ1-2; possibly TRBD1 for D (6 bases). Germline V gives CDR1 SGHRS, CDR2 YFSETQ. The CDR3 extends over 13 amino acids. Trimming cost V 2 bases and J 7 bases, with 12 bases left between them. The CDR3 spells CASSFPGDGGYTF. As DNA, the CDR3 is TGCGCCAGCAGCTTCCCAGGGGACGGTGGCTACACCTTC.

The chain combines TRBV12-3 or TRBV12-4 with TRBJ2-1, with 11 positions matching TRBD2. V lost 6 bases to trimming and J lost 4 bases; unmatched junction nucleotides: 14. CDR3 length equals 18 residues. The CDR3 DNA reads TGTGCCAGCAGGCTCAGCTATCTAGCGGGGGGCACTTACAATGAGCAGTTCTTC. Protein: CASRLSYLAGGTYNEQFF.

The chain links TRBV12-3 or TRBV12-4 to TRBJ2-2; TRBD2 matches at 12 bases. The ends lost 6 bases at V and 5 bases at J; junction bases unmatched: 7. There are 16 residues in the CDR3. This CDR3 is CASSSELAGGTGELFF. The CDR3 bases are TGTGCCAGCAGCAGCGAACTAGCGGGGGGAACCGGGGAGCTGTTTTTT.

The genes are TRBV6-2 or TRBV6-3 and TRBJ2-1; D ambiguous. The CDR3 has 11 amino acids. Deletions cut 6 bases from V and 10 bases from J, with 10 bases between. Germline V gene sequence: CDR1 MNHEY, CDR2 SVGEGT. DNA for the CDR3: TGTGCCAGCAGCCGTAATTTGGAGCAGTTCTTC. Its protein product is CASSRNLEQFF.

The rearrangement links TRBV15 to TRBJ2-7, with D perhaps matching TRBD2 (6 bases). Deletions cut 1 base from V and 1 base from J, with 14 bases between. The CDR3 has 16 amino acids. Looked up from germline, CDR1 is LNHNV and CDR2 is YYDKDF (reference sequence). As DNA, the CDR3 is TGTGCCACCAGCAGAGTCCCCCTGGGAGGTTCCTACGAGCAGTACTTC. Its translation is CATSRVPLGGSYEQYF.

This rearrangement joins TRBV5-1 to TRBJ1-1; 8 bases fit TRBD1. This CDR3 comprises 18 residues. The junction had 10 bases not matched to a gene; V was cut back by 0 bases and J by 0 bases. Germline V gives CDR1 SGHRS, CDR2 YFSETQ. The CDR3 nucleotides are TGCGCCAGCAGCTTGGGGGCAGGGGGCTCGAGTATGAACACTGAAGCTTTCTTT. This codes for CASSLGAGGSSMNTEAFF. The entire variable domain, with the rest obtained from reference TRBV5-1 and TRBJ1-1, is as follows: KAGVTQTPRYLIKTRGQQVTLSCSPISGHRSVSWYQQTPGQGLQFLFEYFSETQRNKGNFPGRFSGRQFSNSRSEMNVSTLELGDSALYLCASSLGAGGSSMNTEAFFGQGTRLTVV.

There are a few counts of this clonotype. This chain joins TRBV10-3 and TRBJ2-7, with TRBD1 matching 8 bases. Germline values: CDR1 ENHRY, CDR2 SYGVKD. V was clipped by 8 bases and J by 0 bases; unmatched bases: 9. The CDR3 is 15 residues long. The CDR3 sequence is CAIGAGQGSSYEQYF. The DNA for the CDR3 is TGTGCCATCGGTGCCGGACAGGGCAGCTCCTACGAGCAGTACTTC.

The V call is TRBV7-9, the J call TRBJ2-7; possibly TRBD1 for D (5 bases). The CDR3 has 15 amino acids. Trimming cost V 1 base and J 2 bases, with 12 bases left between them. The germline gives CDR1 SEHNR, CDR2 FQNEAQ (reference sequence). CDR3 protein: CASSLGPTGTYEQYF. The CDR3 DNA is TGTGCCAGCAGCTTAGGTCCCACAGGAACCTACGAGCAGTACTTC.

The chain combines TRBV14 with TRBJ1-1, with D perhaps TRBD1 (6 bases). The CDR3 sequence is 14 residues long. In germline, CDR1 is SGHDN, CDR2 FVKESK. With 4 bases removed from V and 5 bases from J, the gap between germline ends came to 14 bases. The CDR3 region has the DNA TGTGCCAGCAGCCTTAACCTCAGGGGTACTGAAGCTTTCTTT. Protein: CASSLNLRGTEAFF. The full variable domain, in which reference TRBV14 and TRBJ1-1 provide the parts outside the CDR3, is EAGVTQFPSHSVIEKGQTVTLRCDPISGHDNLYWYRRVMGKEIKFLLHFVKESKQDESGMPNNRFLAERTGGTYSTLKVQPAELEDSGVYFCASSLNLRGTEAFFGQGTRLTVV.

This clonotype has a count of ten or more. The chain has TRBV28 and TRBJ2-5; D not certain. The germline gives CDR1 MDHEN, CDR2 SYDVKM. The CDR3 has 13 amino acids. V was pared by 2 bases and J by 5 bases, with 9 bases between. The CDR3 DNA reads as TGTGCCAGCAGTTTACCCACCCGCGAGACCCAGTACTTC. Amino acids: CASSLPTRETQYF.

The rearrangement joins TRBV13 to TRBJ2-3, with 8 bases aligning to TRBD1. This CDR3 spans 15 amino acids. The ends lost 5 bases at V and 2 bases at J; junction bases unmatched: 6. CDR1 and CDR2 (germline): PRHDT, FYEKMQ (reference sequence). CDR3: CASSGGQGPTDTQYF. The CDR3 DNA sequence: TGTGCCAGCAGCGGTGGACAGGGACCCACAGATACGCAGTATTTT. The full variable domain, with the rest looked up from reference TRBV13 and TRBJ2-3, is AAGVIQSPRHLIKEKRETATLKCYPIPRHDTVYWYQQGPGQDPQFLISFYEKMQSDKGSIPDRFSAQQFSDYHSELNMSSLELGDSALYFCASSGGQGPTDTQYFGPGTRLTVL.

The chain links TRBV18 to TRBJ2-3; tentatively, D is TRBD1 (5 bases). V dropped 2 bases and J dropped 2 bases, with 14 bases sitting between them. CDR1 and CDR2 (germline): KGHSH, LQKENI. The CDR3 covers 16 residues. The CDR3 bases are TGTGCCAGCTCACCAAGACAGAACCGATACACAGATACGCAGTATTTT. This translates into CASSPRQNRYTDTQYF.

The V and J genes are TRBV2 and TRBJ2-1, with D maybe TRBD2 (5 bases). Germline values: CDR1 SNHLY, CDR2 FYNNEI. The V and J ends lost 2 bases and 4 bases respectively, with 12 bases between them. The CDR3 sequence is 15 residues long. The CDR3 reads CASSELRGKYNEQFF. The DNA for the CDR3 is TGTGCCAGCAGTGAATTACGGGGAAAGTACAATGAGCAGTTCTTC.

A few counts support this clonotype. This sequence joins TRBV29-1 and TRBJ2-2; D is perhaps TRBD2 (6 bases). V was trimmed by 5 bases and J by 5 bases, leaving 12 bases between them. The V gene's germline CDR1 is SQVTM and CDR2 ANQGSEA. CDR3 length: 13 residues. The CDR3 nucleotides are TGCAGCGTTCCGGGACTGGGGACCGGGGAGCTGTTTTTT. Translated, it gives CSVPGLGTGELFF.

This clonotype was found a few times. The CDR3, as DNA: TGTGCCAGCAGCGAAGGGGGGAGAGGCTACACCTTC. Encoded protein: CASSEGGRGYTF. The J gene is TRBJ1-2, the V gene TRBV3-1; D perhaps matches TRBD1 (6 bases). Trimming pared 5 bases from V and 8 bases from J, leaving 12 bases between. Germline loops: CDR1 LGHDT, CDR2 YNNKEL (reference sequence). The CDR3 consists of 12 residues.

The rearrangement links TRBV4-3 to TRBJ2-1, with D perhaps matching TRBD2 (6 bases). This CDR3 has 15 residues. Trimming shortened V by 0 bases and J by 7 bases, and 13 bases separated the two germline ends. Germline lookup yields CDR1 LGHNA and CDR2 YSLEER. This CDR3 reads CASSQEGVAENEQFF. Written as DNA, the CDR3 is TGCGCCAGCAGCCAAGAAGGGGTAGCGGAGAATGAGCAGTTCTTC.

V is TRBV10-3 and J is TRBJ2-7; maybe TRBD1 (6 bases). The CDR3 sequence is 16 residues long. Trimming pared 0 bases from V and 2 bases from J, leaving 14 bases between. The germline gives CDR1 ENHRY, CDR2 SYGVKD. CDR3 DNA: TGTGCCATCAGTGAGTCGAAGTTGGCAGGGGCCTACGAGCAGTACTTC. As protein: CAISESKLAGAYEQYF.

CDR3 DNA: TGCGCCAGCAGCCATCCTATCCGAAACACTGAAGCTTTCTTT. Translation gives CASSHPIRNTEAFF. The genes are TRBV4-1 and TRBJ1-1; D remains ambiguous. Trimming removed 3 bases from V and 2 bases from J, with 10 bases in between. This CDR3 region has 14 residues. From germline, CDR1 is MGHRA and CDR2 YSYEKL.

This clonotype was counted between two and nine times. The CDR3 here is CASSLGFAGAVDTQYF. CDR3 nucleotides: TGTGCCAGCAGCTTGGGCTTTGCAGGGGCCGTCGATACGCAGTATTTT. This rearrangement joins TRBV5-8 to TRBJ2-3, with D tentatively TRBD1 (6 bases). CDR3 size: 16 residues. The V gene's germline CDR1 is SGHTS and CDR2 YDEGEE. V gave up 0 bases and J gave up 6 bases, with 17 bases separating them.

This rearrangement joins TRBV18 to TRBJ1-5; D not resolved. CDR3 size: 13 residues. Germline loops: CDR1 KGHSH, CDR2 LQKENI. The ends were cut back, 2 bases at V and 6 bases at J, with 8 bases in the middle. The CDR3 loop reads CASSPVELQPQHF. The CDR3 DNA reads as TGTGCCAGCTCACCAGTGGAACTTCAGCCCCAGCATTTT.

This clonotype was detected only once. The CDR3 is CASSFLFPIGTGSEAFF. CDR3 coding DNA: TGTGCCAGCAGCTTCCTCTTCCCGATCGGGACAGGGTCTGAAGCTTTCTTT. The chain carries TRBV7-9 and TRBJ1-1, with TRBD1 matching over 9 bases. Per the germline V gene, CDR1 is SEHNR and CDR2 is FQNEAQ (reference sequence). The CDR3 totals 17 residues. The V segment lost 3 bases and the J segment 6 bases; nucleotides outside the gene matches: 14.

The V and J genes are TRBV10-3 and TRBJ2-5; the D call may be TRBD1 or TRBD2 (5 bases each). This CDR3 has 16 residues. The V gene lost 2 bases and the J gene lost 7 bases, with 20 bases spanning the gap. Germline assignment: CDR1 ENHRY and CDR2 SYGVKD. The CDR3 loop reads CAISEEGPGPKRTQYF. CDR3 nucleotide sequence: TGTGCCATCAGTGAGGAGGGACCCGGGCCAAAGCGGACCCAGTACTTC.